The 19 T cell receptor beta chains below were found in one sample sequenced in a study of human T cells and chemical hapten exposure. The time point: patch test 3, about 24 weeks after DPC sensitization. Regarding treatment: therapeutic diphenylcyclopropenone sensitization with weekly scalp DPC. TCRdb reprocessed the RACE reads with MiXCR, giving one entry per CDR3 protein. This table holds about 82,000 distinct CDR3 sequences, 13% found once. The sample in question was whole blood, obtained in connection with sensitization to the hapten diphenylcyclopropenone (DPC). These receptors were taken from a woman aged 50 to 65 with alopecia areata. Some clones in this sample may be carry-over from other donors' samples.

The chain's CDR3 is CASSSLVGDTQYF. CDR3 in DNA: TGTGCCAGCAGCTCCCTTGTGGGAGATACGCAGTATTTT. The gene calls are TRBV5-4 and TRBJ2-3, with unresolved D. Trimming cost V 3 bases and J 5 bases, with 10 bases left between them. Germline V gene data show CDR1 as SGHNT and CDR2 as YYREEE (reference sequence). The CDR3 consists of 13 residues.

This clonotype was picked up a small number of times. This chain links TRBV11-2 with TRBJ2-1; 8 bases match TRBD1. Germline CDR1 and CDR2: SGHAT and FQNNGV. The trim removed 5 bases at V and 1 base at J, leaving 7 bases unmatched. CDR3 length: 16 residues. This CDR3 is CASSARGTGSYNEQFF. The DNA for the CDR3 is TGTGCCAGCAGCGCTAGGGGGACAGGTTCCTACAATGAGCAGTTCTTC.

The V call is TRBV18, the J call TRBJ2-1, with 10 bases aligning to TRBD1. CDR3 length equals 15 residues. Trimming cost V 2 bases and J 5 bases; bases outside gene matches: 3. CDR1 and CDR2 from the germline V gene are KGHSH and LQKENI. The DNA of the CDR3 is TGTGCCAGCTCACCAAGGACAGGGGGAAACAATGAGCAGTTCTTC. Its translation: CASSPRTGGNNEQFF.

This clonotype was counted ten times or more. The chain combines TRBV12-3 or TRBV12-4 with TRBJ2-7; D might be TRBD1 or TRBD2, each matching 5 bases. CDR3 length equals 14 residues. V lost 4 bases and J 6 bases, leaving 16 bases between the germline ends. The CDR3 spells CASSSAWDQAEQYF. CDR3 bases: TGTGCCAGCAGTTCTGCCTGGGACCAGGCCGAGCAGTACTTC.

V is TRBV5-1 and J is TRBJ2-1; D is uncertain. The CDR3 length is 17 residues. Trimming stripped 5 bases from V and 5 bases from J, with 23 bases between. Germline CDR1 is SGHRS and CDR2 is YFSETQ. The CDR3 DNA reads TGCGCCAGCAGTCCCCTCCCCAAAGCGACCTTGCACAATGAGCAGTTCTTC. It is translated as CASSPLPKATLHNEQFF.

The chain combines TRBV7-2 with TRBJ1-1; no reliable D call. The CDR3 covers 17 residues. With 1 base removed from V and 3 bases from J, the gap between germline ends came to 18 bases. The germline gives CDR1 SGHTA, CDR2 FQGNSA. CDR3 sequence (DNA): TGTGCCAGCAGCTTAGAGGGAGGTTTCTCTATGGACACTGAAGCTTTCTTT. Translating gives CASSLEGGFSMDTEAFF. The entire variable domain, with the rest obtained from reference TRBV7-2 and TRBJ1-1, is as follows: GAGVSQSPSNKVTEKGKDVELRCDPISGHTALYWYRQSLGQGLEFLIYFQGNSAPDKSGLPSDRFSAERTGGSVSTLTIQRTQQEDSAVYLCASSLEGGFSMDTEAFFGQGTRLTVV.

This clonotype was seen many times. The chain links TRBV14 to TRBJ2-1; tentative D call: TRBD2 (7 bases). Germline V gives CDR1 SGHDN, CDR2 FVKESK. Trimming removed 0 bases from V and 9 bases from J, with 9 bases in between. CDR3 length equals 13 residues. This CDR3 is CASSQDRGAEQFF. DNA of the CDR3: TGTGCCAGCAGCCAAGATCGGGGGGCTGAGCAGTTCTTC.

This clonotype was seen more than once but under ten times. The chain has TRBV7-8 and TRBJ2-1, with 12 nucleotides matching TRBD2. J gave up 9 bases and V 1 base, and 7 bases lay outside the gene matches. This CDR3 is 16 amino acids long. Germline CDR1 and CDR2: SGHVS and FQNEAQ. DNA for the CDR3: TGTGCCAGCAGCTTAGTCCTAGCGGGAGGGTCGGGTGAGCAGTTCTTC. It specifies CASSLVLAGGSGEQFF. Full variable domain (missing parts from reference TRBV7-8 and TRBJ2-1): GAGVSQSPRYKVAKRGQDVALRCDPISGHVSLFWYQQALGQGPEFLTYFQNEAQLDKSGLPSDRFFAERPEGSVSTLKIQRTQQEDSAVYLCASSLVLAGGSGEQFFGPGTRLTVL.

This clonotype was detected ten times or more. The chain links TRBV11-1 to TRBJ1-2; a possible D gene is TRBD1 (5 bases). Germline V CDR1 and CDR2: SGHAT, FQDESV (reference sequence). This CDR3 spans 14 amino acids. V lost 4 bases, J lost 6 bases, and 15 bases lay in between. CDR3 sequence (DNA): TGTGCCAGCAGCTCCGGATGGGGACGCGATGGCTACACCTTC. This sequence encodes CASSSGWGRDGYTF. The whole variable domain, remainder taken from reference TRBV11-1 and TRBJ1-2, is EAEVAQSPRYKITEKSQAVAFWCDPISGHATLYWYRQILGQGPELLVQFQDESVVDDSQLPKDRFSAERLKGVDSTLKIQPAELGDSAMYLCASSSGWGRDGYTFGSGTRLTVV.

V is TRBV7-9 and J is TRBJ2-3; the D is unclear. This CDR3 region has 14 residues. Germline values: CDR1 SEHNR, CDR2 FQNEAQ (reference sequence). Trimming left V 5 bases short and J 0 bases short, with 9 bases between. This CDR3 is CASSPPPSTDTQYF. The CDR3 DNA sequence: TGTGCCAGCAGCCCCCCGCCGAGCACAGATACGCAGTATTTT.

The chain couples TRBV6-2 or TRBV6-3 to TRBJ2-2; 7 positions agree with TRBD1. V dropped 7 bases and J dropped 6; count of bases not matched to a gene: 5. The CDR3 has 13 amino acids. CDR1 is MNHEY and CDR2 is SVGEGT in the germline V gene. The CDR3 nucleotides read TGTGCCAGCACTGTGACAGGGCCCGGGGAGCTGTTTTTT. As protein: CASTVTGPGELFF.

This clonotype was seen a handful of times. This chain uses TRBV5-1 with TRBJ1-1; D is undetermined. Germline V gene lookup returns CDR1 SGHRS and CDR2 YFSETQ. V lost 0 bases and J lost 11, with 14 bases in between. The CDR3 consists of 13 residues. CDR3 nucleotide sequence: TGCGCCAGCAGCTTGGCCGGGTATTCGGCGGCTTTCTTT. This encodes CASSLAGYSAAFF.

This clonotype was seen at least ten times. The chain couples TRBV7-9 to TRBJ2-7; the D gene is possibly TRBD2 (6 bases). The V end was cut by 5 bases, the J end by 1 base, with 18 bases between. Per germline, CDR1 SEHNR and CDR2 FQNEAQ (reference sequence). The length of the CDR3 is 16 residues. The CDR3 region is CASSSLSSDRSYEQYF. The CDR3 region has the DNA TGTGCCAGCAGCAGCCTATCTAGCGATCGTTCCTACGAGCAGTACTTC.

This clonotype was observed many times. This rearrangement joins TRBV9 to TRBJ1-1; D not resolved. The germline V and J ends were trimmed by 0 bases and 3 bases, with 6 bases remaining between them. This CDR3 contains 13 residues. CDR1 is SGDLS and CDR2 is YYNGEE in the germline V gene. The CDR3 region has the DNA TGTGCCAGCAGCGTAGCTACGGACACTGAAGCTTTCTTT. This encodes CASSVATDTEAFF.

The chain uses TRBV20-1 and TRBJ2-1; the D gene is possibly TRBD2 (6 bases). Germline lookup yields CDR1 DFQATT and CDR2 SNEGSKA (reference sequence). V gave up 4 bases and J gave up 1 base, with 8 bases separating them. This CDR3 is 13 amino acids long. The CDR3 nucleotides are TGCAGTGCTATCGGGACTTCCTACAATGAGCAGTTCTTC. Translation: CSAIGTSYNEQFF.

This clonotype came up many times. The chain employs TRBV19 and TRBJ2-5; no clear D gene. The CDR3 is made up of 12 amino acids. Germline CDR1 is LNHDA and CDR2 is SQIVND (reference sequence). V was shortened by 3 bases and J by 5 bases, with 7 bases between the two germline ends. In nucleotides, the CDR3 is TGTGCCAGTAGTATGGCCCGGGAGACCCAGTACTTC. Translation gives CASSMARETQYF.

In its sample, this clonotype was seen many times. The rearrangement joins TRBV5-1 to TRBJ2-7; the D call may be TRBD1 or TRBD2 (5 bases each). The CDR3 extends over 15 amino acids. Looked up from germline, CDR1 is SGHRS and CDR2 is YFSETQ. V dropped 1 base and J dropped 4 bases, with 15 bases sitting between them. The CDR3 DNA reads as TGCGCCAGCAGCTTGATGAGGGGTCGTGGATACGAGCAGTACTTC. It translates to CASSLMRGRGYEQYF.

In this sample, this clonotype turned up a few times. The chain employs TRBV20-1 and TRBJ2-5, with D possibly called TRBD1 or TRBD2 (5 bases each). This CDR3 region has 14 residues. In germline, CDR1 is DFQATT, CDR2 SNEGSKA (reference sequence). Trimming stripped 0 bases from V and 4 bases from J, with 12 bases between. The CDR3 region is CSARDRDGRETQYF. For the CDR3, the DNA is TGCAGTGCTAGAGATCGGGACGGAAGAGAGACCCAGTACTTC.

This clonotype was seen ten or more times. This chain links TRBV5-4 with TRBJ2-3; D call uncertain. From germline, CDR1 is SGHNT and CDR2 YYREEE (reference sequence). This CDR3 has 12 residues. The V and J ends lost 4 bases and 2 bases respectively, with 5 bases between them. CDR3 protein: CASSPYTDTQYF. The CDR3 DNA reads TGTGCCAGCAGCCCTTACACAGATACGCAGTATTTT. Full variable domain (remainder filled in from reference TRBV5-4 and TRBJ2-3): ETGVTQSPTHLIKTRGQQVTLRCSSQSGHNTVSWYQQALGQGPQFIFQYYREEENGRGNFPPRFSGLQFPNYSSELNVNALELDDSALYLCASSPYTDTQYFGPGTRLTVL.